This T cell receptor (beta chain) was profiled in a study of blood T cell repertoires in COVID-19. Original data processing: The authors estimated nucleated cell counts from reference gene primer amplification. Assay used: immunoSEQ multiplex PCR; TCRdb lists only in-frame clones, some missing. Clone size and V and J calls were adopted from that table, with D and trimming inferred from the DNA. This sample has hundreds of thousands of clones; around 80% occur once, and the top ten carry around 4%. Cohorts were determined from participant-reported clinical history. The ends were cut back, 5 bases at V and 7 bases at J, with 14 bases in the middle. The CDR3 totals 13 residues.

Source material: PBMCs or T cells enriched from blood (not recorded which). V gene TRBV12-3 or TRBV12-4 combines with J gene TRBJ1-2; D uncertain. The sequence derives from a man aged 25-45 years with acute COVID-19. The DNA for the CDR3 is TGTGCCAGCAGTATCGGACTCCGGGGTGGCTACACCTTC. Amino acids: CASSIGLRGGYTF.